This T cell receptor beta chain was profiled in a study of tumor-infiltrating lymphocytes in primary liver carcinoma (TCRdb year 2017). Looking at the study overall: Roughly 5 patients with histopathologically diagnosed primary liver carcinoma underwent surgical resection in China between late 2015 and March 2016. Hepatocellular carcinoma (four) or combined HCC and intrahepatic cholangiocarcinoma (one) was present in the five patients, who were three men and two women aged 30 to 69 years. Tumors of the five patients were stage T1-T3 N0M0 with maximum diameters of roughly 4.2 to 11 cm. Each sample produced roughly 3.65 to 7.13 million productive TCRbeta reads, and read depth showed no significant difference between tissue types. The study combined TCRbeta repertoire sequencing, expression microarrays and whole-exome sequencing across five regions of each liver tumor, with adjacent normal tissue and blood. A total of roughly 35 specimens from 5 patients went through TCRbeta repertoire sequencing, namely 25 tumor regions, 5 adjacent noncancerous liver tissues and 5 peripheral blood samples. Technical replicate repertoires showed high reproducibility, with mean shared-clone rates roughly 0.89 and correlation coefficients above 0.95.

Turning to this clonotype: The antigen this receptor binds is unknown. This may stem from a read error, because a much larger clone lies one nucleotide away.

Blood RNA was extracted from unsorted whole blood using TRIzol reagent, and germline DNA was obtained with the DNeasy Blood & Tissue kit. Chronic HBV infection was present in the patients, and the patients were treatment-naive at sampling. Before surgery, about 3.9 milliliters of peripheral blood were drawn into K2EDTA tubes. Using a constant-region primer and ProtoScript II reverse transcriptase, TCRbeta-specific cDNA was reverse-transcribed from about 540 ng total RNA. The TCRbeta libraries were prepared through three rounds of nested multiplex PCR following a slightly modified ARM-PCR procedure. Each of the first two PCR rounds ran for approximately 10 cycles and used multiplex TRBV1-TRBV30 forward primers together with a Cbeta reverse primer. Sample barcodes and Illumina adapters were added in a final 25-cycle PCR using Deep VentR polymerase. Amplicons of 200-500 bp were gel-purified with a QIAquick gel extraction kit before sequencing. An Illumina HiSeq 2500 was used to sequence the TCRbeta amplicons, generating 250-bp paired-end reads. Per the authors' processing: Reads were quality-trimmed with Trimmomatic v0.33, and paired reads were merged with FLASH v1.2.11 to recover full CDR3 sequences. V, D and J germline segments were assigned to the rearranged TCRbeta sequences using MiGEC v1.2.1b. Clonotype statistics, along with Shannon-Wiener diversity indices, were calculated using VDJtools v1.0.0. Except for diversity analysis, only the 250 most abundant clonotypes of each sample were used in subsequent analyses to reduce sampling bias. The raw public reads went through TCRdb reprocessing: fastp at Q25, MiXCR clone calling, in-frame beta chains kept. A single entry per CDR3 protein holds the most common genes and DNA from its merged rows. These V and J calls originate from TCRdb's pipeline instead of the authors' own analysis. For this sample the table gives hundreds of thousands of distinct CDR3 sequences, of which about three fifths were detected only once. The ten largest make up about 15% of the sample.

The full study reports these points: Only 4 to 6 patients were included in the study, and the authors note that the findings should be validated in a larger study. Consistent with antigen-driven expansion, pairs of tumor regions showed higher repertoire overlap (mean around 36%) than either tumor-adjacent pairs (approximately 17%) or tumor-blood pairs (approximately 15%). Only the TCR beta chain was sequenced, so true repertoire diversity is likely underestimated because unpaired alpha chains were not captured. The top 250 clones made up a significantly larger repertoire fraction in tumors than in blood (p = 0.039). Comparison of CD4+ and CD8+ T cell repertoires was precluded by the use of bulk unsorted samples.

The cysteine opens and the phenylalanine closes a CDR3 of 18 amino acids. Just the 54-base CDR3 DNA is kept, in frame starting at base 1. V drops 11 bases and J drops 3 bases, leaving 29 bases in between. The rearranged chain carries TRBV12-3 or TRBV12-4 and TRBJ1-3, with an unclear D gene assignment. The source material was peripheral blood. This clonotype was obtained from a young woman with primary liver carcinoma and hepatitis B virus infection. In nucleotide form, the sequence is TGTGCCTGCACCGGGGAGAGGGAGATAACCCGATTTGGAAACACCATATATTTT. Translated, it gives CACTGEREITRFGNTIYF.